Following are 18 T cell receptor beta chains from one sample sequenced in a study of Graves' ophthalmopathy and Graves' hyperthyroidism. Investigators amplified TCR beta CDR3 regions from RNA transcripts. RT-PCR with HTBI primers came first, then second-round multiplex PCR. One entry per CDR3 protein results from TCRdb running MiXCR on the multiplex PCR reads. The table includes 650,000 to 900,000 distinct CDR3 sequences, roughly 41% detected once. Sequencing was carried out using peripheral blood. These receptors all stem from an adult man with Graves' ophthalmopathy.

The table lists this clonotype with many counts. The chain is built from TRBV7-2 and TRBJ1-4, with a weak D call TRBD1 (6 bases). Germline V lookup: CDR1 SGHTA, CDR2 FQGNSA. The V end lost 5 bases, the J end lost 4 bases, and 14 bases lay between the germline ends. This CDR3 has 15 amino acids. This CDR3 is CASSATGKINEKLFF. In nucleotides, the CDR3 is TGTGCCAGCAGCGCGACAGGAAAAATTAATGAAAAACTGTTTTTT.

The sample holds one count of this clonotype. The chain joins TRBV2 to TRBJ1-2; the D is unclear. V lost 11 bases and J lost 4, with 11 bases in between. Germline lookup yields CDR1 SNHLY and CDR2 FYNNEI. This CDR3 comprises 11 residues. The CDR3: CAGGQVYGYTF. As DNA, the CDR3 is TGTGCCGGCGGGCAGGTCTATGGCTACACCTTC. The full variable domain, with the rest looked up from reference TRBV2 and TRBJ1-2, is EPEVTQTPSHQVTQMGQEVILRCVPISNHLYFYWYRQILGQKVEFLVSFYNNEISEKSEIFDDQFSVERPDGSNFTLKIRSTKLEDSAMYFCAGGQVYGYTFGSGTRLTVV.

V usage is TRBV7-3 and J usage is TRBJ2-7, with 8 bases lining up with TRBD1. This CDR3 contains 14 residues. The germline V gene encodes CDR1 SGHTA and CDR2 FQGTGA. Trimming cost V 11 bases and J 0 bases; bases outside gene matches: 9. The chain's CDR3 is CASLGQASSYEQYF. The CDR3 DNA reads TGTGCCTCCTTGGGACAGGCAAGCTCCTACGAGCAGTACTTC.

In this sample, this clonotype turned up a few times. The rearrangement uses TRBV12-3 or TRBV12-4 and TRBJ2-2; D not resolved. The ends were cut back, 6 bases at V and 7 bases at J, with 12 bases in the middle. The CDR3 length is 13 residues. CDR3 sequence: CASRARTNGELFF. DNA for the CDR3: TGTGCCAGCAGAGCGCGAACTAACGGGGAGCTGTTTTTT.

Note on this clonotype: A much larger clone differs by one base, so this may be a read error. The chain employs TRBV15 and TRBJ2-5; D may be TRBD1 or TRBD2 (5 bases each). CDR3 length equals 15 residues. The ends were cut back, 1 base at V and 5 bases at J, with 14 bases in the middle. Looked up from germline, CDR1 is LNHNV and CDR2 is YYDKDF (reference sequence). CDR3 in amino acids: CATSRVRGTGETQYF. The CDR3 DNA follows: TGTGCCACCAGCAGAGTTAGGGGTACGGGGGAGACCCAGTACTTC.

The chain is built from TRBV7-2 and TRBJ1-2; 10 bases map to TRBD1. The V gene end was trimmed by 4 bases and the J gene end by 5 bases; junction bases not matched to a gene: 7. The V gene's germline CDR1 is SGHTA and CDR2 FQGNSA. This CDR3 has 15 amino acids. CDR3 loop: CASSSSTGGGYGYTF. The CDR3 region has the DNA TGTGCCAGCAGCTCATCGACAGGGGGCGGATATGGCTACACCTTC.

This sequence joins TRBV7-3 and TRBJ1-1; 7 positions match TRBD1. The ends lost 1 base at V and 0 bases at J; junction bases unmatched: 5. Looked up from germline, CDR1 is SGHTA and CDR2 is FQGTGA. The length of the CDR3 is 16 residues. CDR3 DNA: TGTGCCAGCAGCTTAATGGGACAGATCCTGAACACTGAAGCTTTCTTT. Amino acids: CASSLMGQILNTEAFF.

The chain recombines TRBV20-1 with TRBJ2-7; 8 nucleotides match TRBD2. Unmatched junction bases numbered 17, after V lost 6 bases and J lost 4 bases. Germline V gene data show CDR1 as DFQATT and CDR2 as SNEGSKA (reference sequence). CDR3 length: 16 amino acids. The CDR3 spells CSAPSPTSGLLYEQYF. The CDR3 DNA reads as TGCAGTGCCCCGAGCCCCACTAGCGGACTCCTTTACGAGCAGTACTTC.

This clonotype was seen a few times. Just one base apart from a much larger clone, this may be a read error. This sequence joins TRBV7-2 and TRBJ2-5, with D possibly TRBD2 on 7 matching bases. Germline assignment: CDR1 SGHTA and CDR2 FQGNSA. CDR3 size: 16 residues. In nucleotides, the CDR3 is TGTGCCAGCAGCTTATCTAGTGGCGGGGGCCAAGGGACCCAGTACTTC. Amino acid sequence: CASSLSSGGGQGTQYF.

This clonotype was recorded at least ten times. The chain carries TRBV10-1 and TRBJ2-7; D unclear. Germline V CDR1 and CDR2: WNHNN, SYGVQD (reference sequence). V was shortened by 3 bases and J by 3 bases, with 12 bases between the two germline ends. This CDR3 contains 14 residues. The CDR3 is CASSESGLGYEQYF. For the CDR3, the DNA is TGCGCCAGCAGTGAATCGGGTTTGGGCTACGAGCAGTACTTC.

As concerns this clonotype: A read error is likely, as this CDR3 ends without the conserved phenylalanine or tryptophan. The chain links TRBV10-3 to TRBJ2-7; 8 nucleotides align to TRBD2. The V gene's germline CDR1 is ENHRY and CDR2 SYGVKD. The CDR3 has 15 residues. CDR3 bases: TGTGCCAGCAGTACGAGCGGGAGCCTCTCCTACGAGCAGTACCTC. It is translated as CASSTSGSLSYEQYL.

Details on this clonotype: A much larger clone lies one base from this, so it may be a read error. The CDR3 sequence: CATSYSGIRDQPQHF. The CDR3 DNA reads TGTGCCACCAGTTACTCAGGGATCAGAGATCAGCCCCAGCATTTT. This chain links TRBV24-1 with TRBJ1-5, with D possibly being TRBD1 (5 bases). CDR1 and CDR2 (germline): KGHDR, SFDVKD. The length of the CDR3 is 15 residues. V was shortened by 6 bases and J by 5 bases, with 16 bases between the two germline ends.

This clonotype appeared many times. The V call is TRBV2, the J call TRBJ1-1, with D tentatively TRBD1 (6 bases). The germline V and J ends were trimmed by 5 bases and 8 bases, with 15 bases remaining between them. CDR1 and CDR2 (germline): SNHLY, FYNNEI. This CDR3 has 13 residues. CDR3 in amino acids: CASSTGSTGEAFF. DNA for the CDR3: TGTGCCAGCAGTACAGGGAGCACCGGGGAAGCTTTCTTT.

V usage is TRBV29-1 and J usage is TRBJ2-7; TRBD1 matches 8 bases. The length of the CDR3 is 14 residues. V lost 4 bases, J lost 1 base, and 6 bases stayed unmatched. Germline V CDR1 and CDR2: SQVTM, ANQGSEA. The CDR3, as DNA: TGCAGCGTTGGGCAGGGGGCGCAGTCCTACGAGCAGTACTTC. Its protein product is CSVGQGAQSYEQYF.

This clonotype was seen more than once but under ten times. The J gene is TRBJ2-7, the V gene TRBV11-3; the D is unclear. The CDR3 covers 14 residues. Per germline, CDR1 SGHNT and CDR2 YENEEA. V shed 1 base and J shed 3 bases, with 10 bases lying between them. The chain's CDR3 is CASSLGGPYYEQYF. DNA for the CDR3: TGTGCCAGCAGCTTAGGTGGGCCCTACTACGAGCAGTACTTC.

This clonotype has a count of ten or more. This sequence joins TRBV29-1 and TRBJ1-2; no reliable D call. This CDR3 spans 13 amino acids. The V gene's germline CDR1 is SQVTM and CDR2 ANQGSEA. The germline V and J ends were trimmed by 5 bases and 2 bases, with 12 bases remaining between them. CDR3 protein: CSVLHTDNYGYTF. Here the CDR3 DNA reads TGCAGCGTTCTACACACAGACAACTATGGCTACACCTTC.

This sequence joins TRBV20-1 and TRBJ1-3; 7 bases line up with TRBD1. Germline CDR1 DFQATT, CDR2 SNEGSKA (reference sequence). With V trimmed by 3 bases and J by 3 bases, 2 bases remained unmatched. The CDR3 totals 13 residues. The CDR3, as DNA: TGCAGTGCTAGCCGGGACAGTGGAAACACCATATATTTT. It specifies CSASRDSGNTIYF.

The rearrangement uses TRBV20-1 and TRBJ2-7; D is undetermined. V lost 3 bases to trimming and J lost 0 bases, with 15 bases between them. Germline V lookup: CDR1 DFQATT, CDR2 SNEGSKA (reference sequence). The length of the CDR3 is 15 residues. CDR3 DNA: TGCAGTGCTAGGGTTCCGGACCTTAGCTCCTACGAGCAGTACTTC. This encodes CSARVPDLSSYEQYF.